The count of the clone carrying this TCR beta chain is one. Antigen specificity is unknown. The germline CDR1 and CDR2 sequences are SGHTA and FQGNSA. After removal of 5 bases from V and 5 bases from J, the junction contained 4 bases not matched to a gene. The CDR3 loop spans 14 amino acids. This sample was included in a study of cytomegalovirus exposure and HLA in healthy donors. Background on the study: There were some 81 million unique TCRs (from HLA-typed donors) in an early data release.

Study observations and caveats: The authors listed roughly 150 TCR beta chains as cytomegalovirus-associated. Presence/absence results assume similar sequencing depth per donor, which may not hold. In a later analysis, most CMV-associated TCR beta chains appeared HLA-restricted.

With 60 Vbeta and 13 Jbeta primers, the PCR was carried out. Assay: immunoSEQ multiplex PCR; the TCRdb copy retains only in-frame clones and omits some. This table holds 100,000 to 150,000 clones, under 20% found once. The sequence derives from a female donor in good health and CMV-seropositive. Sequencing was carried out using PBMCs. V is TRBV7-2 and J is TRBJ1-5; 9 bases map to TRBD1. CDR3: CASSVRTGDQPQHF. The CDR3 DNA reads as TGTGCCAGCAGCGTAAGGACAGGGGATCAGCCCCAGCATTTT.